These 2 T cell receptor beta chains were all obtained from the same sample, sequenced in a study of beta chain features in type 1 diabetes. Study results and caveats: People with Type 1 diabetes carried modestly yet significantly shorter TCRB CDR3s in all four CD4+ subsets.

Antigen specificity for these receptors is unknown. Expressed TCRB transcripts were sequenced because the isolated RNA had all been reverse transcribed beforehand. Only in-frame clones appear in the TCRdb table, and some are missing; sequencing was by immunoSEQ multiplex PCR. This sample has roughly 700,000 clones; 13% occur once, and the top ten carry less than 0.025%. Sequencing input: naive CD4+ T cells from blood. The receptor source for this set is a man younger than 30 with type 1 diabetes.

The gene calls are TRBV5-6 and TRBJ1-5, with 9 bases fitting TRBD1. The CDR3 totals 16 residues. Unmatched junction bases numbered 9, after V lost 4 bases and J lost 4 bases. CDR1 SGHDT and CDR2 YYEEEE come from the germline V gene. The CDR3 DNA is TGTGCCAGCAGCACAGTTACTGGACAGGGGAATCAGCCCCAGCATTTT. As protein: CASSTVTGQGNQPQHF. Combining the CDR3 with reference TRBV5-6 and TRBJ1-5 gives the whole variable domain DAGVTQSPTHLIKTRGQQVTLRCSPKSGHDTVSWYQQALGQGPQFIFQYYEEEERQRGNFPDRFSGHQFPNYSSELNVNALLLGDSALYLCASSTVTGQGNQPQHFGDGTRLSIL.

The J gene is TRBJ1-3, the V gene TRBV11-2; tentative D call: TRBD1 (5 bases). V was trimmed by 4 bases and J by 0 bases, leaving 13 bases between them. This CDR3 region has 16 residues. Germline V gene sequence: CDR1 SGHAT, CDR2 FQNNGV. The CDR3 protein is CASSSRQLSSGNTIYF. DNA of the CDR3: TGTGCCAGCAGCTCCCGACAGTTGAGCTCTGGAAACACCATATATTTT.